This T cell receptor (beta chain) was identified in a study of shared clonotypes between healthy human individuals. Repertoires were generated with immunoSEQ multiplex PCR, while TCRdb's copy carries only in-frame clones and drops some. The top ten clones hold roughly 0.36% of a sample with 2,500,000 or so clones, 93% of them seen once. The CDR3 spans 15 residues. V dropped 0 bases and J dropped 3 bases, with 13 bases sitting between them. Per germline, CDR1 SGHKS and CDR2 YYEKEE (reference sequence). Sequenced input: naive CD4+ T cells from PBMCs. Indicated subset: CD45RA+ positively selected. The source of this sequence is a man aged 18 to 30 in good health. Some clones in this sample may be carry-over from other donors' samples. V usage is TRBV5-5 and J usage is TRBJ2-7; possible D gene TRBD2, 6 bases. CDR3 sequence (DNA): TGTGCCAGCAGCTTGGGACTAGTTGTCAACTACGAGCAGTACTTC. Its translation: CASSLGLVVNYEQYF.